The rows below give T cell receptor beta chains drawn from one sample of a study of blood T cells in healthy people across ages. TCRdb analysed the 5' RACE reads with MiXCR anew, one entry per CDR3 protein. The data contain about 1.7 million distinct CDR3 sequences, roughly 27% of them singletons. Sequencing was done on a sample of blood. These receptors all come from a woman aged 25 to 39 in good health. Both conserved end residues are part of each CDR3. Fields, in order: clone size, V gene, D gene, J gene, CDR3 protein, CDR3 DNA. The D gene is left open where the match is weak. Size is omitted from some rows. Given values are once, few, many or a class for expanded clones.

-,TRBV3-1,TRBD1,TRBJ2-1,CASSPPSGTGRRNEQFF,TGTGCCAGCAGCCCTCCATCCGGGACAGGGAGGCGCAATGAGCAGTTCTTC
-,TRBV7-2,-,TRBJ1-2,CASSLGGDGYGYTF,TGTGCCAGCAGCTTAGGAGGGGATGGCTATGGCTACACCTTC
few,TRBV28,-,TRBJ2-1,CASSPSQELYNEQFF,TGTGCCAGCAGTCCTTCACAGGAGCTATACAATGAGCAGTTCTTC
few,TRBV5-1,-,TRBJ2-1,CSSSLSRRQIYNEQFF,TGCTCCAGCAGCCTGTCGAGACGCCAGATTTACAATGAGCAGTTCTTC
-,TRBV6-6,-,TRBJ2-7,CASTTLGTEQYF,TGTGCCAGCACCACATTAGGGACGGAGCAGTACTTC
-,TRBV27,-,TRBJ1-5,CASGQGWNQPQHF,TGTGCCAGTGGTCAGGGTTGGAATCAGCCCCAGCATTTT
-,TRBV29-1,-,TRBJ2-2,CSVLTGELFF,TGCAGCGTCCTTACCGGGGAGCTGTTTTTT
few,TRBV3-1,-,TRBJ2-3,CASSQGTGTDTQYF,TGTGCCAGCAGCCAAGGCACGGGCACAGATACGCAGTATTTT
few,TRBV12-3/TRBV12-4,-,TRBJ1-4,CASSLRQGHEKLFF,TGTGCCAGCAGTTTACGTCAGGGACATGAAAAACTGTTTTTT
many,TRBV20-1,TRBD2,TRBJ2-1,CSASRTTSGHQQFF,TGCAGTGCTTCCAGAACGACTAGCGGGCATCAGCAGTTCTTC
few,TRBV20-1,-,TRBJ2-1,CSAGRGIRSEQFF,TGCAGTGCGGGGAGGGGGATTCGGAGCGAGCAGTTCTTC
-,TRBV7-9,TRBD2,TRBJ2-1,CASSLYGTSGRAHEQFF,TGTGCCAGCAGCCTGTATGGGACTAGCGGGAGGGCCCATGAGCAGTTCTTC
-,TRBV9,TRBD2,TRBJ2-5,CASSAGTSGSIETQYF,TGTGCCAGCAGCGCTGGGACTAGCGGGAGCATAGAGACCCAGTACTTC
many,TRBV28,-,TRBJ2-7,CASTTSRRALTYEQYF,TGTGCCAGCACCACCTCCCGGCGGGCCCTAACCTACGAGCAGTACTTC
-,TRBV3-1,-,TRBJ2-5,CASSQDVASLGETQYF,TGTGCCAGCAGCCAAGATGTGGCTTCACTAGGAGAGACCCAGTACTTC
many,TRBV10-2,TRBD2,TRBJ2-3,CASSLAGGRSDTQYF,TGCGCCAGCAGTCTGGCGGGGGGGAGGTCAGATACGCAGTATTTT
many,TRBV10-3,-,TRBJ2-5,CAISESSGYQETQYF,TGTGCCATCAGTGAGTCCTCGGGGTACCAAGAGACCCAGTACTTC
-,TRBV29-1,-,TRBJ1-2,CSVGGTSNYGYTF,TGCAGCGTGGGGGGGACATCTAACTATGGCTACACCTTC
many,TRBV5-4,TRBD1,TRBJ1-2,CASSRTGDGVYTF,TGTGCCAGCAGCCGGACAGGGGACGGCGTCTACACCTTC
-,TRBV19,-,TRBJ1-5,CASSIQFAGNQPQHF,TGTGCCAGTAGTATACAATTTGCGGGCAATCAGCCCCAGCATTTT
-,TRBV3-1,TRBD2,TRBJ2-1,CASSQSSSGGLAGEGEQFF,TGTGCCAGCAGCCAAAGTTCGAGTGGGGGACTAGCGGGAGAGGGTGAGCAGTTCTTC
few,TRBV29-1,-,TRBJ2-1,CSVLRGTHNEQFF,TGCAGCGTTCTCCGGGGTACGCACAATGAGCAGTTCTTC
many,TRBV6-6,-,TRBJ2-7,CASSYDGGSSYEQYF,TGTGCCAGCAGTTACGATGGCGGCTCAAGCTACGAGCAGTACTTC
few,TRBV7-3,-,TRBJ1-1,CASSLSLGAQSEAFF,TGTGCCAGCAGCTTATCTCTGGGGGCGCAATCTGAAGCTTTCTTT
once,TRBV27,-,TRBJ1-6,CASSHTGGGGNSPLHF,TGTGCCAGCAGCCACACCGGGGGGGGCGGGAATTCACCCCTCCACTTT
few,TRBV12-3/TRBV12-4,TRBD1,TRBJ2-7,CASSPNRGDSYEQYF,TGTGCCAGCAGCCCAAACAGGGGGGACTCCTACGAGCAGTACTTC
few,TRBV6-2/TRBV6-3,TRBD2,TRBJ2-5,CAIRDYQGGTQYF,TGTGCCATCCGGGACTACCAAGGCGGGACCCAGTACTTC
many,TRBV7-6,TRBD2,TRBJ2-5,CASSLGPLAGFKETQYF,TGTGCCAGCAGCTTAGGCCCCCTAGCGGGTTTTAAAGAGACCCAGTACTTC
many,TRBV29-1,TRBD1,TRBJ2-7,CSATGTEYEQYF,TGCAGCGCGACCGGGACAGAATACGAGCAGTACTTC
-,TRBV7-9,-,TRBJ1-2,CASSASKREGYTF,TGTGCCAGCAGCGCATCAAAGCGAGAAGGCTACACCTTC
few,TRBV29-1,-,TRBJ2-5,CSVGRWSSQETQYF,TGCAGCGTTGGCAGGTGGTCCTCTCAAGAGACCCAGTACTTC
-,TRBV15,-,TRBJ2-3,CATSNPKAGNTDTQYF,TGTGCCACCAGCAACCCAAAGGCAGGGAACACAGATACGCAGTATTTT
-,TRBV12-3/TRBV12-4,TRBD1,TRBJ1-2,CASSAGTARYGYTF,TGTGCCAGCAGTGCGGGGACAGCTCGCTATGGCTACACCTTC
-,TRBV28,-,TRBJ2-7,CASSSPFQGVPYEQYF,TGTGCCAGCAGTTCGCCCTTCCAGGGAGTCCCCTACGAGCAGTACTTC
few,TRBV4-1,-,TRBJ2-7,CASSQGGTPEQYF,TGCGCCAGCAGCCAAGGAGGGACACCCGAGCAGTACTTC
few,TRBV2,-,TRBJ2-6,CASDDTGANVLTF,TGTGCCAGCGATGACACTGGGGCCAACGTCCTGACTTTC
-,TRBV10-1,-,TRBJ2-1,CASREALGGEQFF,TGCGCCAGCAGGGAGGCACTAGGGGGTGAGCAGTTCTTC
-,TRBV5-6,-,TRBJ1-2,CASSSLCGGYTF,TGTGCCAGCAGCTCATTATGTGGTGGCTACACCTTC
many,TRBV20-1,-,TRBJ2-1,CSASGDSYNEQFF,TGCAGTGCTAGCGGGGACTCCTACAATGAGCAGTTCTTC
few,TRBV10-3,TRBD1,TRBJ1-5,CAISVDRDYQPQHF,TGTGCCATCAGTGTAGACAGGGATTATCAGCCCCAGCATTTT
-,TRBV5-1,-,TRBJ2-3,CASSLAIPTADTQYF,TGCGCCAGCAGCTTGGCCATCCCTACGGCAGATACGCAGTATTTT
-,TRBV5-1,TRBD2,TRBJ2-3,CASSSSLLAASADTQYF,TGCGCCAGCAGCTCTTCCTTACTAGCGGCTAGCGCAGATACGCAGTATTTT
-,TRBV12-3/TRBV12-4,-,TRBJ1-2,CASSFRSRRNYGYTF,TGTGCCAGCAGTTTCAGGTCGAGAAGAAACTATGGCTACACCTTC
few,TRBV24-1,-,TRBJ1-2,CATSDLRGTAYGYTF,TGTGCCACCAGTGATTTGAGGGGCACTGCCTATGGCTACACCTTC
-,TRBV5-5,-,TRBJ2-1,CAGSDVGDSYNEQFF,TGTGCCGGCAGCGACGTGGGGGACTCATACAATGAGCAGTTCTTC
once,TRBV20-1,-,TRBJ2-1,CSAREAGARGGEQFF,TGCAGTGCTAGAGAGGCCGGGGCTAGAGGGGGTGAGCAGTTCTTC
-,TRBV11-2,-,TRBJ2-3,CASRPLTLVNFGYTQYF,TGTGCCAGCAGGCCCCTGACGCTAGTCAATTTTGGATATACGCAGTATTTT
few,TRBV29-1,-,TRBJ1-2,CSGDGYTF,TGCTCGGGAGACGGCTACACCTTC
-,TRBV2,-,TRBJ1-1,CASKSVKGVNTEAFF,TGTGCCAGCAAATCGGTTAAGGGGGTTAACACTGAAGCTTTCTTT
few,TRBV2,TRBD2,TRBJ2-1,CASSKGGVNEQFF,TGTGCCAGCAGCAAGGGAGGGGTCAATGAGCAGTTCTTC
-,TRBV29-1,-,TRBJ2-3,CSHVKGTDTQYF,TGCAGCCACGTCAAGGGCACAGATACGCAGTATTTT
-,TRBV7-2,TRBD2,TRBJ2-7,CASSFTGGSPYEQYF,TGTGCCAGCAGCTTTACTGGCGGGAGCCCCTACGAGCAGTACTTC
-,TRBV7-8,TRBD1,TRBJ2-3,CASRSTGGPDTQYF,TGTGCCAGCCGATCAACAGGGGGCCCAGATACGCAGTATTTT
-,TRBV20-1,TRBD2,TRBJ2-3,CSVPTSGFPDTQYF,TGCAGTGTCCCGACTAGCGGATTCCCAGATACGCAGTATTTT